This T cell receptor beta chain was retrieved from a study of shared clonotypes between healthy human individuals. Concerning this clone: Its matching antigen is unknown. This CDR3 is also generated by other DNA sequences in the sample.

CDR3 length: 16 residues. V lost 4 bases to trimming and J lost 1 base; unmatched junction nucleotides: 7. In germline, CDR1 is MNHEY, CDR2 SMNVEV (reference sequence). The authors distributed each subset's genomic DNA evenly over several immunoSEQ plates. In the study's own analysis: Junction-only sequences without quality scores were provided by ImmunoSEQ, so filtering was different. The repertoire was sequenced with immunoSEQ multiplex PCR; TCRdb's copy has only in-frame clones and lacks some. V and J calls and clone size follow that table, whereas D and trimming were derived from the DNA. The sample records about 2,100,000 clones, about 92% being singletons. Positively selected for CCR7, the CD45RO-negative cells used as naive CD8 cells excluded terminally differentiated effector memory CD45RA+ cells. Broader study findings: Memory subsets had estimated richness that was generally smaller than that of naive subsets.

The TCR comes from a man between 18 and 35 years old in good health. Some clones in this sample may be carry-over from other donors' samples. The rearrangement links TRBV27 to TRBJ2-1; TRBD2 matches at 7 bases. The specimen was naive CD8+ T cells from PBMCs. The chain's CDR3 is CASSSSAGDSYNEQFF. CDR3 DNA: TGTGCCAGCAGTTCTTCTGCGGGAGATTCCTACAATGAGCAGTTCTTC.